The 18 T cell receptor beta chains in this list originate from one sample, sequenced in a study of blood T cell repertoires in COVID-19. Assay used: immunoSEQ multiplex PCR; TCRdb lists only in-frame clones, some missing. This table holds 35,000 to 50,000 clones, roughly nine tenths found once. The sequenced sample consisted of peripheral blood. The receptors stem from a man in his 70s with active COVID-19.

This sequence joins TRBV19 and TRBJ2-7; 7 nucleotides match TRBD1. The CDR3 length is 16 residues. With V trimmed by 2 bases and J by 1 base, 8 bases remained unmatched. Germline V lookup: CDR1 LNHDA, CDR2 SQIVND (reference sequence). In DNA form, the CDR3 reads TGTGCCAGTAGTATAAGGTCGGTGACAGGGTCCTACGAGCAGTACTTC. This sequence encodes CASSIRSVTGSYEQYF.

The chain uses TRBV5-4 and TRBJ1-5; D is ambiguous. Germline CDR1 is SGHNT and CDR2 is YYREEE (reference sequence). V was clipped by 0 bases and J by 5 bases, with 12 bases between them. The CDR3 spans 15 residues. CDR3 sequence: CASSLDGLPDQPQHF. As DNA, the CDR3 is TGTGCCAGCAGCTTGGATGGCCTCCCCGATCAGCCCCAGCATTTT. Full variable domain (missing parts from reference TRBV5-4 and TRBJ1-5): ETGVTQSPTHLIKTRGQQVTLRCSSQSGHNTVSWYQQALGQGPQFIFQYYREEENGRGNFPPRFSGLQFPNYSSELNVNALELDDSALYLCASSLDGLPDQPQHFGDGTRLSIL.

V usage is TRBV6-2 or TRBV6-3 and J usage is TRBJ1-2; TRBD1 agrees at 7 bases. The V and J ends lost 6 bases and 2 bases, in that order; junction bases with no gene match: 9. This CDR3 contains 15 residues. Germline values: CDR1 MNHEY, CDR2 SVGEGT. CDR3 sequence reads: CASSTTGTENYGYTF. In DNA, the CDR3 is TGTGCCAGCAGCACCACCGGGACAGAGAACTATGGCTACACCTTC.

This clone was seen only once. The chain joins TRBV9 to TRBJ2-1; D is ambiguous. V was trimmed by 3 bases and J by 2 bases, leaving 12 bases between them. Germline values: CDR1 SGDLS, CDR2 YYNGEE. This CDR3 contains 15 residues. The CDR3, as DNA: TGTGCCAGCAGCGCGACTCGGGTTACCTACAATGAGCAGTTCTTC. Translating gives CASSATRVTYNEQFF.

The chain couples TRBV13 to TRBJ2-6; the match to TRBD2 covers 8 bases. The CDR3 has 18 residues. The germline V gene has CDR1 PRHDT and CDR2 FYEKMQ (reference sequence). V lost 4 bases to trimming and J lost 1 base; unmatched junction nucleotides: 9. The CDR3 nucleotides read TGTGCCAGCAGCTACCTGACTAGCGCCGTATCTGGGGCCAACGTCCTGACTTTC. Residues: CASSYLTSAVSGANVLTF.

V usage is TRBV7-8 and J usage is TRBJ1-4, with D perhaps TRBD1 (6 bases). Germline-derived CDR1 and CDR2 are SGHVS and FQNEAQ. The CDR3 runs to 16 residues. The V and J ends lost 5 bases and 6 bases respectively, with 19 bases between them. CDR3 DNA sequence: TGTGCCAGCAGCCCGAGACGGGGGGCCGGGGATGAAAAACTGTTTTTT. Protein product: CASSPRRGAGDEKLFF.

J is TRBJ2-7 and V is TRBV6-2 or TRBV6-3; a weak D match, TRBD2 (6 bases). The germline V gene encodes CDR1 MNHEY and CDR2 SVGEGT. The germline V and J ends were trimmed by 5 bases and 2 bases, with 16 bases remaining between them. The CDR3 spans 15 residues. As DNA, the CDR3 is TGTGCCAGCAGTAACCCCGGGGGATCCCCCTACGAGCAGTACTTC. This codes for CASSNPGGSPYEQYF.

The chain is built from TRBV6-2 or TRBV6-3 and TRBJ2-7; weak D call: TRBD1 (5 bases). Germline CDR1 and CDR2: MNHEY and SVGEGT. This CDR3 comprises 14 residues. The ends were cut back, 1 base at V and 1 base at J, with 8 bases in the middle. The CDR3 loop is CASSYLAGSYEQYF. The CDR3 DNA is TGTGCCAGCAGTTACTTAGCAGGGTCCTACGAGCAGTACTTC.

V gene TRBV7-9 combines with J gene TRBJ2-3, with TRBD1 matching over 7 bases. This CDR3 is built from 16 residues. V was clipped by 2 bases and J by 2 bases; unmatched bases: 7. Germline-derived CDR1 and CDR2 are SEHNR and FQNEAQ (reference sequence). The CDR3 reads CASSLTGAPNTDTQYF. The CDR3 DNA sequence: TGTGCCAGCAGCTTAACAGGGGCCCCAAACACAGATACGCAGTATTTT.

The chain recombines TRBV12-3 or TRBV12-4 with TRBJ2-7, with TRBD1 as a possible D gene (5 bases). The CDR3 has 12 amino acids. V shed 5 bases and J shed 4 bases, with 9 bases lying between them. The CDR3 DNA sequence: TGTGCCAGCAGTGGGGCTCAGTACGAGCAGTACTTC. This sequence encodes CASSGAQYEQYF.

The V call is TRBV15, the J call TRBJ2-1, with D possibly matching TRBD2 (6 bases). The CDR3 is made up of 14 amino acids. In germline, CDR1 is LNHNV, CDR2 YYDKDF (reference sequence). V was clipped by 3 bases and J by 5 bases, with 11 bases between them. The DNA for the CDR3 is TGTGCCACCAGCAGTGGGGGGAGTCACAATGAGCAGTTCTTC. Amino acids: CATSSGGSHNEQFF.

The V and J genes are TRBV19 and TRBJ2-7; a weak D match, TRBD2 (5 bases). This CDR3 contains 16 residues. The germline gives CDR1 LNHDA, CDR2 SQIVND (reference sequence). Trimming removed 3 bases at V and 0 bases at J, with 15 bases between. The CDR3 loop is CASSMVGMSPSYEQYF. The CDR3 coding sequence is TGTGCCAGTAGTATGGTCGGGATGTCCCCCTCCTACGAGCAGTACTTC.

The chain recombines TRBV19 with TRBJ2-5; 9 bases are shared with TRBD1. This CDR3 comprises 16 residues. Trimming cost V 3 bases and J 4 bases; bases outside gene matches: 9. From germline, CDR1 is LNHDA and CDR2 SQIVND (reference sequence). The CDR3 DNA reads TGTGCCAGTAGTATGCACCGGGACAGGGACACAGAGACCCAGTACTTC. This translates into CASSMHRDRDTETQYF.

The chain uses TRBV7-9 and TRBJ1-6; D is unclear. V was clipped by 2 bases and J by 14 bases, with 13 bases between them. The CDR3 loop spans 13 amino acids. CDR1 SEHNR and CDR2 FQNEAQ come from the germline V gene (reference sequence). The CDR3 bases are TGTGCCAGCAGCTTATCAGAGGGTTCGACCCTCCACTTT. Its translation: CASSLSEGSTLHF.

The chain joins TRBV20-1 to TRBJ1-6; D not resolved. Germline-derived CDR1 and CDR2 are DFQATT and SNEGSKA (reference sequence). The ends were cut back, 4 bases at V and 7 bases at J, with 17 bases in the middle. This CDR3 region has 15 residues. The CDR3 reads CSANERRGRNSPLHF. The CDR3 bases are TGCAGTGCTAATGAACGAAGAGGGAGGAATTCACCCCTCCACTTT.

The rearrangement uses TRBV6-6 and TRBJ1-6; 10 positions match TRBD1. Germline V gives CDR1 MNHNY, CDR2 SVGAGI (reference sequence). Trimming took 6 bases from V and 10 from J; bases not matched to a gene: 9. This CDR3 has 15 residues. CDR3 sequence: CASRPRDRGGSPLHF. The CDR3, as DNA: TGTGCCAGCAGACCCCGGGACAGGGGAGGCTCACCCCTCCACTTT.

The chain recombines TRBV6-5 with TRBJ2-3; tentative D call: TRBD1 (5 bases). CDR1 and CDR2 from the germline V gene are MNHEY and SVGAGI. With 0 bases removed from V and 2 bases from J, the gap between germline ends came to 12 bases. This CDR3 has 16 amino acids. The CDR3 here is CASSYSIKGVTDTQYF. CDR3 sequence (DNA): TGTGCCAGCAGTTACTCGATAAAAGGGGTCACAGATACGCAGTATTTT.

This chain uses TRBV19 with TRBJ2-3; D possibly corresponds to TRBD1 (6 bases). Germline CDR1 LNHDA, CDR2 SQIVND (reference sequence). Trimming stripped 3 bases from V and 2 bases from J, with 12 bases between. The CDR3 consists of 15 residues. For the CDR3, the DNA is TGTGCCAGTAGTATCTCAGGGGAGTTCACAGATACGCAGTATTTT. It yields the protein CASSISGEFTDTQYF.